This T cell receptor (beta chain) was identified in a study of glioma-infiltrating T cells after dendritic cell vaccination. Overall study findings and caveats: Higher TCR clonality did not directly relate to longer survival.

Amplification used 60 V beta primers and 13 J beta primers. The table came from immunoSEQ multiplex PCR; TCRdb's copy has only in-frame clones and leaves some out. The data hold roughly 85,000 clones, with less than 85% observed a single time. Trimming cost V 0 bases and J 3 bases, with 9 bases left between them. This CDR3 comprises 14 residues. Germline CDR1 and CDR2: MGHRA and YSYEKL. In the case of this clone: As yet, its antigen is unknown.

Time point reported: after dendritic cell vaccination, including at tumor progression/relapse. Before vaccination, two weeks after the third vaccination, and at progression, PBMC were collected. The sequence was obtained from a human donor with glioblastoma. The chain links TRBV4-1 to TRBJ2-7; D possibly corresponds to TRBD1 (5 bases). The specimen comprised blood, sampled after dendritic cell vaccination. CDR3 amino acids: CASSQDDRYYEQYF. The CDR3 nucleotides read TGCGCCAGCAGCCAAGATGACAGATACTACGAGCAGTACTTC.